This record covers a single TCR beta chain. Here immunoSEQ multiplex PCR was the method, and the copy in TCRdb shows in-frame clones only, minus some. The sample contains 45,000 to 50,000 clones, around 91% of which appear only once. This sample stems from a study of T cell changes during pregnancy in multiple sclerosis. V lost 0 bases and J 1 base, leaving 10 bases between the germline ends. This CDR3 is 15 amino acids long. Germline CDR1 reads SGHRS; CDR2 reads YFSETQ. The J gene is TRBJ2-5, the V gene TRBV5-1; D uncertain. This TCR was sampled from a female donor in good health, enrolled as a control in a pregnancy study. The sample was CD4+ T cells from peripheral blood mononuclear cells, taken in the second trimester of pregnancy. CDR3 DNA: TGCGCCAGCAGCTTGGGAGGCGTAACCCAAGAGACCCAGTACTTC. This encodes CASSLGGVTQETQYF.